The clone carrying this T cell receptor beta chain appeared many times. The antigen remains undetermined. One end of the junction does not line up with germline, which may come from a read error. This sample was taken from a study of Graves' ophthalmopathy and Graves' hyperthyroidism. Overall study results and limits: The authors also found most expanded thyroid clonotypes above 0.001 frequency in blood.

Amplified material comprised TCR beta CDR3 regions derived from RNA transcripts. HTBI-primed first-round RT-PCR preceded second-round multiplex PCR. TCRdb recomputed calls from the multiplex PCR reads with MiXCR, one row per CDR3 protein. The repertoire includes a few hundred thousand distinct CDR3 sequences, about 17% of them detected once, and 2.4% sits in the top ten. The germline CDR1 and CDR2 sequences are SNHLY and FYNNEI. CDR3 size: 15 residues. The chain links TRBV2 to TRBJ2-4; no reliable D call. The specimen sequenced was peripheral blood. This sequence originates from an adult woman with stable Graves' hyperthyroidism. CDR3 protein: CASSEAGVAKNIKYF. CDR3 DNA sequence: TGTGCCAGCAGTGAAGCTGGAGTAGCCAAAAACATTAAGTACTTC.